This T cell receptor (beta chain) was retrieved from a study of T cells after yellow fever vaccination. Turning to the study itself: Preparing low-cell-number fractions relied on SMART-Seq v4 Ultra Low Input.

Whole-study findings and limits: It was a small share of clonotypes that appeared in both CD4 and CD8 compartments.

A 5'RACE template-switching step, the method used to make TCR cDNA, added a universal primer site and UMIs. TCRdb reprocessed the 5' RACE reads with MiXCR, giving one entry per CDR3 protein. The data hold some 320,000 distinct CDR3 sequences, with 8.5% to 10% observed a single time. This clonotype was seen only a few times. What it recognizes is unknown. The source was CD4+ T cells sorted from PBMCs, collected 5 days after the yellow fever booster vaccination. The receptor was isolated from a man between 18 and 35 years old who received the YFV17D yellow fever vaccine.

The CDR3 spells CASSQESGTDTQYF. For the CDR3, the DNA is TGCGCCAGCAGCCAAGAATCTGGCACAGATACGCAGTATTTT. This chain links TRBV4-3 with TRBJ2-3; no clear D. CDR3 size: 14 residues. CDR1 and CDR2 from the germline V gene are LGHNA and YSLEER. V was clipped by 0 bases and J by 1 base, with 5 bases between them.